Shown below are 26 T cell receptor beta chains from a single sample sequenced in a study of blood T cell repertoires in COVID-19. TCRdb's copy holds only in-frame clones and misses some; the assay was immunoSEQ multiplex PCR. This sample has a few hundred thousand clones, with about 87% found just once. Sequences were obtained from peripheral blood. Every receptor here comes from a woman aged 25 to 39 who had recovered from COVID-19.

The J gene is TRBJ1-2, the V gene TRBV18; TRBD1 aligns across 8 bases. With V trimmed by 4 bases and J by 8 bases, 12 bases remained unmatched. CDR3 length equals 15 residues. The germline V gene has CDR1 KGHSH and CDR2 LQKENI. CDR3: CASSQTSGTGNGYTF. CDR3 nucleotide sequence: TGTGCCAGCTCACAGACTTCCGGGACAGGAAACGGCTACACCTTC.

For the CDR3, the DNA is TGCGCCAGCAGTCAGGCGCTAGCGGGGGTCCGGAGCTCCTACAATGAGCAGTTCTTC. It codes for CASSQALAGVRSSYNEQFF. J is TRBJ2-1 and V is TRBV23-1; 10 bases map to TRBD2. TRBV23-1 is an ORF, with its function uncertain. CDR3 length: 19 residues. V shed 3 bases, J shed 0 bases, and the junction held 11 bases outside the gene matches.

The chain couples TRBV11-2 to TRBJ2-1; a possible D gene is TRBD1 (6 bases). V was pared by 5 bases and J by 10 bases, with 18 bases between. The CDR3 has 14 residues. CDR1 is SGHAT, CDR2 FQNNGV, per germline. The CDR3 reads CASSPERWGREQFF. The CDR3 coding sequence is TGTGCCAGCAGCCCCGAGCGGTGGGGGCGGGAGCAGTTCTTC.

V is TRBV27 and J is TRBJ2-3; D is undetermined. The V gene's germline CDR1 is MNHEY and CDR2 SMNVEV (reference sequence). The CDR3 totals 16 residues. V was trimmed by 7 bases and J by 0 bases, leaving 17 bases between them. As DNA, the CDR3 is TGTGCCAGCATCTTGCTCAAAGCAGGAAGCACAGATACGCAGTATTTT. As protein: CASILLKAGSTDTQYF.

This clone was counted a single time. This chain uses TRBV4-2 with TRBJ1-2, with 7 positions matching TRBD1. CDR3 length: 16 residues. The V gene end was trimmed by 1 base and the J gene end by 1 base; junction bases not matched to a gene: 6. Germline V gene sequence: CDR1 LGHNA, CDR2 YNFKEQ. DNA of the CDR3: TGTGCCAGCAGCCAAGCAACCGGACAGGTTAACTATGGCTACACCTTC. Translating gives CASSQATGQVNYGYTF.

The J gene is TRBJ2-3, the V gene TRBV3-1 (or the pseudogene TRBV3-2); D not resolved. V was pared by 1 base and J by 1 base, with 6 bases between. Germline V CDR1 and CDR2: LGHDT, YNNKEL (reference sequence). The CDR3 runs 14 residues. The CDR3 DNA reads as TGTGCCAGCAGCCAAGGGCAGGGCACAGATACGCAGTATTTT. Translating gives CASSQGQGTDTQYF.

CDR3: CASSYSDRLSPLHF. The CDR3 coding sequence is TGTGCCAGCAGTTACTCGGACAGGCTTTCACCCCTCCACTTT. V gene TRBV6-6 combines with J gene TRBJ1-6; 7 nucleotides line up with TRBD1. CDR3 length equals 14 residues. Germline values: CDR1 MNHNY, CDR2 SVGAGI (reference sequence). Trimming removed 0 bases from V and 9 bases from J; junction bases left unmatched: 2.

The chain joins TRBV29-1 to TRBJ1-3; 8 bases align to TRBD1. Per the germline V gene, CDR1 is SQVTM and CDR2 is ANQGSEA. The length of the CDR3 is 13 residues. V shed 7 bases and J 0 bases; nucleotides not matched to a gene: 2. The CDR3 sequence: CSGTGSSGNTIYF. CDR3 in DNA: TGCAGCGGGACAGGGTCCTCTGGAAACACCATATATTTT.

V gene TRBV12-3 or TRBV12-4 combines with J gene TRBJ1-5; no reliable D call. This CDR3 comprises 13 residues. V was cut by 8 bases and J by 5 bases, with 13 bases left in between. CDR3 loop: CASSGSGDQPQHF. The CDR3 DNA reads TGTGCCAGCTCGGGGTCAGGAGATCAGCCCCAGCATTTT.

The genes are TRBV3-1 (or the pseudogene TRBV3-2) and TRBJ2-3; weak D call: TRBD2 (5 bases). The CDR3 is 15 amino acids. Germline values: CDR1 LGHDT, CDR2 YNNKEL (reference sequence). Trimming cost V 0 bases and J 8 bases, with 15 bases left between them. The CDR3 DNA follows: TGTGCCAGCAGCCAAGAGGCTAGCACCTTCATTACGCAGTATTTT. Protein product: CASSQEASTFITQYF.

The chain joins TRBV5-1 to TRBJ2-6; TRBD1 aligns across 9 bases. V was clipped by 3 bases and J by 0 bases; unmatched bases: 4. The CDR3 covers 17 residues. Germline V gene sequence: CDR1 SGHRS, CDR2 YFSETQ. The CDR3 sequence: CASSYLTGGSGANVLTF. CDR3 bases: TGCGCCAGCAGCTACCTGACAGGGGGCTCTGGGGCCAACGTCCTGACTTTC.

This clone came up many times. CDR3 protein: CASSEGGEYQPQHF. CDR3 coding DNA: TGTGCCAGCAGCGAAGGGGGGGAGTATCAGCCCCAGCATTTT. The chain has TRBV6-4 and TRBJ1-5, with D possibly TRBD1 on 6 matching bases. The V gene lost 6 bases and the J gene lost 5 bases, with 14 bases spanning the gap. The CDR3 runs to 14 residues. The germline V gene has CDR1 MRHNA and CDR2 SNTAGT.

V usage is TRBV27 and J usage is TRBJ1-2; 8 nucleotides match TRBD1. V gave up 2 bases and J gave up 3 bases; unmatched junction bases: 11. The CDR3 contains 17 residues. The V gene's germline CDR1 is MNHEY and CDR2 SMNVEV (reference sequence). CDR3 in amino acids: CASSLGQGARRHYGYTF. The CDR3 region has the DNA TGTGCCAGCAGTTTAGGGCAGGGGGCCCGTCGTCACTATGGCTACACCTTC.

The rearrangement links TRBV29-1 to TRBJ2-7, with 9 bases identical to TRBD1. CDR1 SQVTM and CDR2 ANQGSEA come from the germline V gene. With 6 bases clipped from V and 2 bases from J, the junction kept 2 bases outside the gene matches. The CDR3 covers 12 residues. CDR3 coding DNA: TGCAGCGTCGGACAGGGGACCTACGAGCAGTACTTC. This encodes CSVGQGTYEQYF.

J is TRBJ1-3 and V is TRBV27, with D unclear. This CDR3 comprises 15 residues. Germline lookup yields CDR1 MNHEY and CDR2 SMNVEV (reference sequence). The V gene lost 3 bases and the J gene lost 0 bases, with 9 bases spanning the gap. The CDR3 DNA follows: TGTGCCAGCAGTTTCTCCGGGTCCTCTGGAAACACCATATATTTT. Its protein is CASSFSGSSGNTIYF.

The rearrangement joins TRBV27 to TRBJ1-5; 8 bases match TRBD1. The CDR3 consists of 16 residues. With 6 bases clipped from V and 0 bases from J, the junction kept 7 bases outside the gene matches. Germline lookup yields CDR1 MNHEY and CDR2 SMNVEV (reference sequence). The CDR3 region is CASRDGTGLSNQPQHF. As DNA, the CDR3 is TGTGCCAGCAGAGACGGGACAGGCCTTAGCAATCAGCCCCAGCATTTT.

This clone was observed once. The J gene is TRBJ2-3, the V gene TRBV5-1; TRBD2 aligns across 10 bases. The germline V gene encodes CDR1 SGHRS and CDR2 YFSETQ. There are 19 residues in the CDR3. The junction had 13 bases not matched to a gene; V was cut back by 0 bases and J by 3 bases. DNA for the CDR3: TGCGCCAGCAGCTTGGCCCTAGCGGGGGCCCGGTTTGGGACAGATACGCAGTATTTT. It codes for CASSLALAGARFGTDTQYF.

This sequence joins TRBV7-9 and TRBJ2-5; TRBD1 matches 8 bases. Losses at the gene ends were 5 bases for V and 2 bases for J; bases not matched to a gene: 7. Germline CDR1 SEHNR, CDR2 FQNEAQ (reference sequence). CDR3 size: 15 residues. CDR3 sequence reads: CASSPDRGGQETQYF. The CDR3 DNA reads TGTGCCAGCAGCCCAGACAGGGGAGGACAAGAGACCCAGTACTTC. The full variable domain, completed using reference TRBV7-9 and TRBJ2-5, is DTGVSQNPRHKITKRGQNVTFRCDPISEHNRLYWYRQTLGQGPEFLTYFQNEAQLEKSRLLSDRFSAERPKGSFSTLEIQRTEQGDSAMYLCASSPDRGGQETQYFGPGTRLLVL.

CDR3 protein: CASSIDRGPTLPDYGYTF. The CDR3 DNA reads as TGTGCCAGCAGCATTGACAGGGGCCCGACTCTCCCGGACTATGGCTACACCTTC. This chain connects TRBV7-2 to TRBJ1-2; 8 bases line up with TRBD1. The V and J ends lost 5 bases and 3 bases, in that order; junction bases with no gene match: 17. Germline assignment: CDR1 SGHTA and CDR2 FQGNSA. CDR3 length equals 18 residues.

For the CDR3, the DNA is TGTGCCAGCAGTGAAGCGCTTCGGGGTGCGTGGGATCAGCCCCAGCATTTT. Translated, it gives CASSEALRGAWDQPQHF. The rearrangement links TRBV2 to TRBJ1-5; no clear D gene. V was pared by 0 bases and J by 5 bases, with 17 bases between. The germline CDR1 and CDR2 sequences are SNHLY and FYNNEI. This CDR3 has 17 residues.

The V gene is TRBV5-1, the J gene TRBJ2-2, with D possibly TRBD2 on 6 matching bases. From germline, CDR1 is SGHRS and CDR2 YFSETQ. CDR3 length: 16 amino acids. The ends were cut back, 0 bases at V and 3 bases at J, with 12 bases in the middle. This CDR3 is CASSLEGTSHTGELFF. CDR3 in DNA: TGCGCCAGCAGCTTGGAAGGGACTTCCCACACCGGGGAGCTGTTTTTT.

The rearrangement uses TRBV19 and TRBJ2-5, with TRBD1 matching 7 bases. Germline trimming cut 4 bases from V and 4 bases from J; bases unmatched to any gene: 6. This CDR3 has 14 amino acids. Germline V gives CDR1 LNHDA, CDR2 SQIVND (reference sequence). Here the CDR3 reads CASSKVRQGETQYF. The CDR3 DNA reads as TGTGCCAGTAGTAAGGTCAGACAGGGAGAGACCCAGTACTTC.

The chain links TRBV27 to TRBJ2-7, with D unresolved. Germline V gene lookup returns CDR1 MNHEY and CDR2 SMNVEV (reference sequence). Trimming took off 1 base at V and 5 bases at J, with 9 bases between the two ends. The CDR3 covers 13 residues. CDR3 loop: CASSLYSPDEQYF. The CDR3 nucleotides read TGTGCCAGCAGTTTATATTCGCCGGACGAGCAGTACTTC.

The gene calls are TRBV28 and TRBJ2-7; TRBD2 might be the D (6 bases). CDR3 size: 15 residues. CDR1 and CDR2 (germline): MDHEN, SYDVKM. V was trimmed by 3 bases and J by 2 bases, leaving 14 bases between them. Written as DNA, the CDR3 is TGTGCCAGCAGTTTTGGTCCGACTAGAGCCTACGAGCAGTACTTC. Protein sequence: CASSFGPTRAYEQYF.

The V gene is TRBV2, the J gene TRBJ1-1, with D maybe TRBD1 (5 bases). V lost 4 bases and J 3 bases, leaving 9 bases between the germline ends. From germline, CDR1 is SNHLY and CDR2 FYNNEI. The CDR3 runs 13 residues. CDR3 in amino acids: CASSGIGDTEAFF. For the CDR3, the DNA is TGTGCCAGCAGTGGGATAGGGGACACTGAAGCTTTCTTT.

The chain uses TRBV4-1 and TRBJ2-7; D remains unclear. Germline V gene data show CDR1 as MGHRA and CDR2 as YSYEKL. Trimming removed 1 base at V and 0 bases at J, with 10 bases between. CDR3 length: 15 residues. CDR3 in amino acids: CASSQALTVSYEQYF. DNA of the CDR3: TGCGCCAGCAGCCAAGCGTTGACTGTCTCCTACGAGCAGTACTTC.